Below are 30 T cell receptor beta chains sequenced from a single sample in a study of PD-1 blockade in classical Hodgkin lymphoma. Using immunoSEQ multiplex PCR, the repertoire was profiled, and TCRdb retains in-frame clones only, with some absent. Of more than 90,000 clones in the sample, roughly 78% were seen once. Stated time point: cycle 4 day 1 (C4D1), after about 6 weeks of nivolumab. The patients all showed relapse after autologous stem cell transplantation, while their brentuximab vedotin exposure varied. The sample was peripheral blood mononuclear cells (PBMCs), taken before the fourth cycle of nivolumab. The source of these receptors is a human donor with classical Hodgkin lymphoma.

This chain links TRBV6-5 with TRBJ1-5; D ambiguous. V shed 6 bases and J shed 3 bases, with 9 bases lying between them. Germline CDR1 and CDR2: MNHEY and SVGAGI. The CDR3 contains 13 residues. In DNA form, the CDR3 reads TGTGCCAGCAGAGGGAGGTTCAATCAGCCCCAGCATTTT. This encodes CASRGRFNQPQHF.

This sequence joins TRBV14 and TRBJ2-4; no firm D call. The CDR3 is 15 amino acids. V was pared by 2 bases and J by 6 bases, with 14 bases between. Germline loops: CDR1 SGHDN, CDR2 FVKESK. This CDR3 reads CASSQTGTLGNIQYF. The CDR3 region has the DNA TGTGCCAGCAGCCAAACCGGAACTCTTGGAAACATTCAGTACTTC. The full variable domain, in which reference TRBV14 and TRBJ2-4 provide the parts outside the CDR3, is EAGVTQFPSHSVIEKGQTVTLRCDPISGHDNLYWYRRVMGKEIKFLLHFVKESKQDESGMPNNRFLAERTGGTYSTLKVQPAELEDSGVYFCASSQTGTLGNIQYFGAGTRLSVL.

V usage is TRBV7-2 and J usage is TRBJ2-3; tentatively, D is TRBD1 or TRBD2 (5 bases each). Trimming stripped 6 bases from V and 4 bases from J, with 17 bases between. The CDR3 loop spans 15 amino acids. From germline, CDR1 is SGHTA and CDR2 FQGNSA. In nucleotides, the CDR3 is TGTGCCAGCAGACAAACGCAGGGAGATGCAGATACGCAGTATTTT. Encoded protein: CASRQTQGDADTQYF. The complete variable domain, with remaining parts taken from reference TRBV7-2 and TRBJ2-3, reads GAGVSQSPSNKVTEKGKDVELRCDPISGHTALYWYRQSLGQGLEFLIYFQGNSAPDKSGLPSDRFSAERTGGSVSTLTIQRTQQEDSAVYLCASRQTQGDADTQYFGPGTRLTVL.

The gene calls are TRBV6-5 and TRBJ1-1, with a tentative D call TRBD1 (6 bases). Germline V gives CDR1 MNHEY, CDR2 SVGAGI. The CDR3 length is 15 residues. Trimming took off 2 bases at V and 1 base at J, with 11 bases between the two ends. The CDR3 here is CASSYPGTRNTEAFF. DNA for the CDR3: TGTGCCAGCAGTTACCCCGGGACACGGAACACTGAAGCTTTCTTT.

The chain couples TRBV6-5 to TRBJ2-3; TRBD2 matches at 8 bases. Germline CDR1 MNHEY, CDR2 SVGAGI. Trimming cost V 0 bases and J 2 bases; bases outside gene matches: 4. This CDR3 has 16 amino acids. CDR3 bases: TGTGCCAGCAGTTACTCAGGAGCGGGGGCCACAGATACGCAGTATTTT. It is translated as CASSYSGAGATDTQYF.

The V gene is TRBV18, the J gene TRBJ1-5, with D uncertain. This CDR3 region has 14 residues. Trimming removed 3 bases at V and 2 bases at J, with 8 bases between. Germline CDR1 and CDR2: KGHSH and LQKENI. The CDR3 here is CASSPGQGNQPQHF. Here the CDR3 DNA reads TGTGCCAGCTCACCTGGTCAGGGCAATCAGCCCCAGCATTTT.

This CDR3 reads CASSPTLLNTEAFF. Here the CDR3 DNA reads TGTGCCAGCAGTCCTACCCTCTTGAACACTGAAGCTTTCTTT. The rearrangement joins TRBV7-9 to TRBJ1-1; D gene ambiguous. V gave up 6 bases and J gave up 0 bases, with 11 bases separating them. Germline V CDR1 and CDR2: SEHNR, FQNEAQ (reference sequence). This CDR3 contains 14 residues.

V gene TRBV7-2 combines with J gene TRBJ2-7, with D possibly being TRBD1 (6 bases). Trimming left V 2 bases short and J 3 bases short, with 17 bases between. Germline V gives CDR1 SGHTA, CDR2 FQGNSA. The CDR3 loop spans 16 amino acids. DNA for the CDR3: TGTGCCAGCAGCTTATATCCCCCCTCAGGGGTCTACGAGCAGTACTTC. This codes for CASSLYPPSGVYEQYF.

The count of this clone is one. The V gene is TRBV28, the J gene TRBJ1-5; TRBD1 might be the D (6 bases). CDR3 length: 19 residues. Looked up from germline, CDR1 is MDHEN and CDR2 is SYDVKM. Trimming took off 5 bases at V and 0 bases at J, with 23 bases between the two ends. CDR3 coding DNA: TGTGCCAGCAGTCCCCCCGTGGGACAAGGGGGATATAGCAATCAGCCCCAGCATTTT. It yields the protein CASSPPVGQGGYSNQPQHF.

The sample holds many counts of this clone. The chain has TRBV7-2 and TRBJ1-5, with D maybe TRBD1 (5 bases). The V gene lost 1 base and the J gene lost 3 bases, with 10 bases spanning the gap. The CDR3 covers 15 residues. Germline V gene sequence: CDR1 SGHTA, CDR2 FQGNSA. The CDR3 DNA follows: TGTGCCAGCAGCTTAGGGGGCCGGGACAATCAGCCCCAGCATTTT. Protein product: CASSLGGRDNQPQHF.

The chain joins TRBV10-3 to TRBJ1-5; D remains unclear. V lost 5 bases to trimming and J lost 6 bases, with 20 bases between them. CDR1 is ENHRY and CDR2 is SYGVKD in the germline V gene. The CDR3 length is 16 residues. The CDR3 nucleotides read TGTGCCATCAGTAGTGGGGTGTGGGGTCATGGTCAGCCCCAGCATTTT. As protein: CAISSGVWGHGQPQHF.

This clone was seen only a few times. The chain joins TRBV5-1 to TRBJ1-6; TRBD1 matches 8 bases. The V gene end was trimmed by 4 bases and the J gene end by 8 bases; junction bases not matched to a gene: 11. In germline, CDR1 is SGHRS, CDR2 YFSETQ. CDR3 size: 16 residues. CDR3 bases: TGCGCCAGCAGCCTTTGGACAGGGAGGATGGATTCACCCCTCCACTTT. As protein: CASSLWTGRMDSPLHF.

V gene TRBV6-5 combines with J gene TRBJ2-2; a possible D gene is TRBD2 (5 bases). V dropped 7 bases and J dropped 2 bases, with 8 bases sitting between them. The CDR3 is 13 amino acids. Looked up from germline, CDR1 is MNHEY and CDR2 is SVGAGI. CDR3 sequence reads: CASKDYNTGELFF. The DNA for the CDR3 is TGTGCCAGCAAAGACTATAACACCGGGGAGCTGTTTTTT.

The J gene is TRBJ2-7, the V gene TRBV6-5, with 11 nucleotides matching TRBD1. V shed 5 bases and J 3 bases; nucleotides not matched to a gene: 3. There are 14 residues in the CDR3. The germline V gene has CDR1 MNHEY and CDR2 SVGAGI. The CDR3 reads CASSTGTGGYEQYF. CDR3 DNA: TGTGCCAGCAGTACCGGGACAGGGGGCTACGAGCAGTACTTC.

This clone was seen only a few times. The chain combines TRBV6-1 with TRBJ1-2, with a possible D match to TRBD1 (6 bases). CDR1 is MNHNS and CDR2 is SASEGT in the germline V gene. Trimming cost V 4 bases and J 4 bases, with 10 bases left between them. CDR3 length: 13 residues. The CDR3 nucleotides read TGTGCCAGCAGTGCCAGGGGCGGCTATGGCTACACCTTC. Protein: CASSARGGYGYTF.

The chain employs TRBV10-3 and TRBJ2-1; 10 bases line up with TRBD2. This CDR3 comprises 15 residues. Trimming cost V 4 bases and J 5 bases; bases outside gene matches: 5. Germline loops: CDR1 ENHRY, CDR2 SYGVKD. The DNA of the CDR3 is TGTGCCATCAGTGTCGGACTAGCGGAAAACAATGAGCAGTTCTTC. It specifies CAISVGLAENNEQFF.

CDR3 nucleotides: TGTGCCAGCAGCTTAGTGAGTAGGGTCCACGAGCAGTACTTC. Its translation is CASSLVSRVHEQYF. This chain links TRBV7-6 with TRBJ2-7; D gene uncertain. Per germline, CDR1 SGHVS and CDR2 FNYEAQ. V lost 1 base to trimming and J lost 5 bases, with 12 bases between them. The CDR3 runs 14 residues.

The gene calls are TRBV7-2 and TRBJ2-3, with TRBD2 identical over 12 bases. In germline, CDR1 is SGHTA, CDR2 FQGNSA. Trimming cost V 2 bases and J 3 bases; bases outside gene matches: 6. This CDR3 spans 17 amino acids. Here the CDR3 reads CASSLSLAGGRTDTQYF. In DNA, the CDR3 is TGTGCCAGCAGCTTAAGCCTAGCGGGGGGGCGAACAGATACGCAGTATTTT.

The chain couples TRBV6-5 to TRBJ2-7; D is possibly TRBD1 (6 bases). Germline CDR1 and CDR2: MNHEY and SVGAGI. The CDR3 is 15 amino acids. Trimming pared 1 base from V and 0 bases from J, leaving 10 bases between. Here the CDR3 reads CASSYLTGSSYEQYF. CDR3 sequence (DNA): TGTGCCAGCAGTTACTTGACAGGCAGCTCCTACGAGCAGTACTTC.

This chain joins TRBV11-3 and TRBJ2-5; D is perhaps TRBD1 (6 bases). This CDR3 region has 13 residues. Germline-derived CDR1 and CDR2 are SGHNT and YENEEA. V dropped 2 bases and J dropped 5 bases, with 9 bases sitting between them. The CDR3 DNA reads as TGTGCCAGCAGCTTAAACAGGGTCGAGACCCAGTACTTC. Amino acids: CASSLNRVETQYF.

The V gene is TRBV7-9, the J gene TRBJ1-2; 8 bases are shared with TRBD1. V trimming: 5 bases; J trimming: 3 bases; junction bases outside the gene matches: 14. The CDR3 runs 17 residues. Germline loops: CDR1 SEHNR, CDR2 FQNEAQ (reference sequence). CDR3 bases: TGTGCCAGCAGCCCCATGCCAGGGACAGGCGGTGACTATGGCTACACCTTC. Its protein is CASSPMPGTGGDYGYTF.

This clone was counted only a few times. This chain connects TRBV5-4 to TRBJ1-1; TRBD1 aligns across 8 bases. This CDR3 is 13 amino acids long. Trimming removed 1 base from V and 6 bases from J; junction bases left unmatched: 2. Per germline, CDR1 SGHNT and CDR2 YYREEE (reference sequence). This CDR3 reads CASSLTGGSEAFF. CDR3 coding DNA: TGTGCCAGCAGCTTGACAGGGGGTTCTGAAGCTTTCTTT.

The chain has TRBV6-1 and TRBJ1-2; no definite D call. V lost 3 bases and J lost 5, with 4 bases in between. This CDR3 comprises 11 residues. CDR1 is MNHNS and CDR2 is SASEGT in the germline V gene. The CDR3 DNA reads as TGTGCCAGCAGTGATAGGTATGGCTACACCTTC. It encodes CASSDRYGYTF.

The chain carries TRBV18 and TRBJ1-1; the D is unclear. Looked up from germline, CDR1 is KGHSH and CDR2 is LQKENI. V lost 3 bases and J lost 1, with 9 bases in between. CDR3 length equals 14 residues. CDR3 in amino acids: CASSPLGENTEAFF. CDR3 DNA: TGTGCCAGCTCACCTCTGGGAGAGAACACTGAAGCTTTCTTT. The full variable domain, rest sourced from reference TRBV18 and TRBJ1-1, is NAGVMQNPRHLVRRRGQEARLRCSPMKGHSHVYWYRQLPEEGLKFMVYLQKENIIDESGMPKERFSAEFPKEGPSILRIQQVVRGDSAAYFCASSPLGENTEAFFGQGTRLTVV.

This chain links TRBV5-8 with TRBJ2-2; tentatively, D is TRBD1 (5 bases). The CDR3 is made up of 15 amino acids. The V end lost 0 bases, the J end lost 5 bases, and 11 bases lay between the germline ends. The germline V gene has CDR1 SGHTS and CDR2 YDEGEE. As DNA, the CDR3 is TGTGCCAGCAGCTTGGAAGCAGGGCAAACCGGGGAGCTGTTTTTT. Its protein product is CASSLEAGQTGELFF.

This clone has a single count. V is TRBV19 and J is TRBJ1-5; D uncertain. Germline lookup yields CDR1 LNHDA and CDR2 SQIVND (reference sequence). V shed 3 bases and J shed 0 bases, with 9 bases lying between them. The CDR3 is 15 residues long. CDR3 residues: CASSMDGYSNQPQHF. In nucleotides, the CDR3 is TGTGCCAGTAGTATGGACGGATATAGCAATCAGCCCCAGCATTTT. The entire variable domain, with the rest obtained from reference TRBV19 and TRBJ1-5, is as follows: DGGITQSPKYLFRKEGQNVTLSCEQNLNHDAMYWYRQDPGQGLRLIYYSQIVNDFQKGDIAEGYSVSREKKESFPLTVTSAQKNPTAFYLCASSMDGYSNQPQHFGDGTRLSIL.

The chain uses TRBV6-4 and TRBJ2-3; D not certain. The CDR3 is 12 residues long. Trimming cost V 0 bases and J 8 bases, with 6 bases left between them. From germline, CDR1 is MRHNA and CDR2 SNTAGT. The CDR3 DNA reads TGTGCCAGCAGTGACTCAGGTGGTACGCAGTATTTT. Amino acid sequence: CASSDSGGTQYF.

The chain employs TRBV6-5 and TRBJ2-3; TRBD2 might be the D (5 bases). The CDR3 has 13 residues. Trimming removed 6 bases from V and 6 bases from J, with 13 bases in between. The germline V gene has CDR1 MNHEY and CDR2 SVGAGI. The CDR3 sequence: CASRAGIWDTQYF. The DNA for the CDR3 is TGTGCCAGCAGGGCCGGGATATGGGATACGCAGTATTTT.

V usage is TRBV5-1 and J usage is TRBJ2-5; 16 bases match TRBD2. The junction had 8 bases not matched to a gene; V was cut back by 1 base and J by 2 bases. The V gene's germline CDR1 is SGHRS and CDR2 YFSETQ. The CDR3 sequence is 19 residues long. The CDR3 is CASSLRGLAGGPRQETQYF. For the CDR3, the DNA is TGCGCCAGCAGCTTGAGGGGACTAGCGGGGGGGCCGAGGCAAGAGACCCAGTACTTC.

V usage is TRBV9 and J usage is TRBJ2-7, with 16 bases fitting TRBD2. This CDR3 region has 15 residues. The germline V gene has CDR1 SGDLS and CDR2 YYNGEE. The V and J ends lost 3 bases and 8 bases, in that order; junction bases with no gene match: 5. CDR3 nucleotides: TGTGCCAGCAGCGCCTCGGGACTAGCGGGGGGGAAGCAGTACTTC. It translates to CASSASGLAGGKQYF. The full variable domain, with the rest looked up from reference TRBV9 and TRBJ2-7, is DSGVTQTPKHLITATGQRVTLRCSPRSGDLSVYWYQQSLDQGLQFLIQYYNGEERAKGNILERFSAQQFPDLHSELNLSSLELGDSALYFCASSASGLAGGKQYFGPGTRLTVT.